This is a list of T cell receptor beta chains from one sample in a study of blood T cell repertoires in COVID-19. Profiling relied on immunoSEQ multiplex PCR, and the TCRdb table lists in-frame clones only, not all of them. The top ten clones hold over 12% of a sample with 150,000 or so clones, 70% to 85% of them seen once. Sequencing was performed on PBMCs or T cells enriched from blood (not recorded which). Receptors originate from a man aged 45-65 years who had recovered from COVID-19. CDR3s include the opening cysteine and the closing phenylalanine or tryptophan. A D gene is named only where the DNA matches it firmly.

DNA	CDR3	J	length	D	V
TGTGCCTGGAGTCGACAGTCGAACACTGAAGCTTTCTTT	CAWSRQSNTEAFF	TRBJ1-1	13	-	TRBV30
TGTGCCAGCAGCGTAGGGCTAACAGGGAGCTCTGGGGCCAACGTCCTGACTTTC	CASSVGLTGSSGANVLTF	TRBJ2-6	18	-	TRBV9
TGTGCCAGCAGCTTTCAGGGAGATACGCAGTATTTT	CASSFQGDTQYF	TRBJ2-3	12	-	TRBV7-9
TGTGCCAGCAGCTCCCCGACCGGGACACCTAGTAGCACAGATACGCAGTATTTT	CASSSPTGTPSSTDTQYF	TRBJ2-3	18	-	TRBV7-9
TGTGCCAGCCCTGGGCTAGCTATATCCTACGAGCAGTACTTC	CASPGLAISYEQYF	TRBJ2-7	14	-	TRBV7-4
TGTGCCAGCAGACCCTTGACAGGGGGTGGCTACACCTTC	CASRPLTGGGYTF	TRBJ1-2	13	TRBD1	TRBV27
TGCGCCAGCAGCTTGGGAGAGGGAGCCGGGGAGCTGTTTTTT	CASSLGEGAGELFF	TRBJ2-2	14	-	TRBV5-1
TGTGCCTGGAGTGTACCTCTCTCGGGGGGTCGGGGCTACACCTTC	CAWSVPLSGGRGYTF	TRBJ1-2	15	-	TRBV30
TGTGCCAGCAGCTTGCTGCAGGGCCTGAACACTGAAGCTTTCTTT	CASSLLQGLNTEAFF	TRBJ1-1	15	-	TRBV5-8
TGTGCCAGCAGCTTATTTTCGGGACTCCGAACAGATACGCAGTATTTT	CASSLFSGLRTDTQYF	TRBJ2-3	16	-	TRBV7-2
TGTGCCAGTAGTATAGATCCACCGCAGAATAATTCACCCCTCCACTTT	CASSIDPPQNNSPLHF	TRBJ1-6	16	-	TRBV19
TGTGCCAGCAGTGAATTGGCGAACACTGAAGCTTTCTTT	CASSELANTEAFF	TRBJ1-1	13	-	TRBV6-1
TGCGCCAGCACGACGAGCGGGGGCCTCTCCTACGAGCAGTACTTC	CASTTSGGLSYEQYF	TRBJ2-7	15	TRBD2	TRBV5-1
TGTGCCAGCAGTTCCTTAGCGGGGGAGACCCAGTACTTC	CASSSLAGETQYF	TRBJ2-5	13	TRBD2	TRBV6-6
TGTGCCAGCAGCCTGGGACAGTATAATTCACCCCTCCACTTT	CASSLGQYNSPLHF	TRBJ1-6	14	TRBD1	TRBV3-1/TRBV3-2
TGTGCCAGCAGTTACTCAGCGGGGGTGAGGACCGGGGAGCTGTTTTTT	CASSYSAGVRTGELFF	TRBJ2-2	16	TRBD2	TRBV6-5
TGTGCCAGCAGTTACATGGCGGGACGCGATACGCAGTATTTT	CASSYMAGRDTQYF	TRBJ2-3	14	-	TRBV6-2/TRBV6-3
TGTGCCAGCAGCGTAGGTCAGGGGAGCGCCGGGGAGCTGTTTTTT	CASSVGQGSAGELFF	TRBJ2-2	15	-	TRBV9
TGTGCCACCAGCAGAGATCGGGGGGGACTCATGAACACTGAAGCTTTCTTT	CATSRDRGGLMNTEAFF	TRBJ1-1	17	-	TRBV15
TGCAGCGTTGCGGAGGGAGACGGCTATGGCTACACCTTC	CSVAEGDGYGYTF	TRBJ1-2	13	-	TRBV29-1
TGCGCCAGCAGCTTGGCCTTAGGTAATCGGGGTGGCACTGAAGCTTTCTTT	CASSLALGNRGGTEAFF	TRBJ1-1	17	-	TRBV5-1
TGTGCCAGCAGACCCCGTTGGAGGGGCGACGAGCAGTACTTC	CASRPRWRGDEQYF	TRBJ2-7	14	-	TRBV6-5
TGTGCCAGCAGCTTTCGGGGGGCTAACTATGGCTACACCTTC	CASSFRGANYGYTF	TRBJ1-2	14	-	TRBV5-6
TGTGCCAGCAGCCGACCGGGGACACGTGGCTACACCTTC	CASSRPGTRGYTF	TRBJ1-2	13	-	TRBV7-2
TGTGCCAGCAGTGAGACAGGGTATAGCAATCAGCCCCAGCATTTT	CASSETGYSNQPQHF	TRBJ1-5	15	TRBD1	TRBV6-1
TGTGCCAGCTCACCGGGGACAGGCCCCTACGAGCAGTACTTC	CASSPGTGPYEQYF	TRBJ2-7	14	TRBD1	TRBV18
TGTGCCAGCGGAAGACAGGGCCAGAGAAACACCATATATTTT	CASGRQGQRNTIYF	TRBJ1-3	14	TRBD1	TRBV6-5
TGTGCCAGCAGCCAAAAAGTACGGGTTTTCTCTGGGGCCAACGTCCTGACTTTC	CASSQKVRVFSGANVLTF	TRBJ2-6	18	-	TRBV3-1/TRBV3-2
TGTGCCAGCAGCTTTTCAGGGGATCAGCCCCAGCATTTT	CASSFSGDQPQHF	TRBJ1-5	13	-	TRBV5-6
TGTGCCAGCAGCTTAGAGACTAGCGGGAGGAGGACAGATACGCAGTATTTT	CASSLETSGRRTDTQYF	TRBJ2-3	17	TRBD2	TRBV7-8
TGTGCCAGTACTGAGACAGCGATAAACAATGAGCAGTTCTTC	CASTETAINNEQFF	TRBJ2-1	14	-	TRBV19
TGCAGCGTTGATCACAAAACTAGCGGGGGTTCCGGGGAGCTGTTTTTT	CSVDHKTSGGSGELFF	TRBJ2-2	16	TRBD2	TRBV29-1